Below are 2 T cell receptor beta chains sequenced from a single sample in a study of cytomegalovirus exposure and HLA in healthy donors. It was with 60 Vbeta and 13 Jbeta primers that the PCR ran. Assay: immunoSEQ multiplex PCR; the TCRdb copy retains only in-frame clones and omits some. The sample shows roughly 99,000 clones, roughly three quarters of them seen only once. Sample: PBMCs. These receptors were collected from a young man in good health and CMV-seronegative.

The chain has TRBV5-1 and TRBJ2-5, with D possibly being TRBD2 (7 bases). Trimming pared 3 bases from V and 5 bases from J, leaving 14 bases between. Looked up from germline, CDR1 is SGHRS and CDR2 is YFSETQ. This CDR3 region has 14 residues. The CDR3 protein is CASSSGGAGETQYF. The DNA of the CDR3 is TGCGCCAGCAGCTCTGGGGGGGCGGGGGAGACCCAGTACTTC.

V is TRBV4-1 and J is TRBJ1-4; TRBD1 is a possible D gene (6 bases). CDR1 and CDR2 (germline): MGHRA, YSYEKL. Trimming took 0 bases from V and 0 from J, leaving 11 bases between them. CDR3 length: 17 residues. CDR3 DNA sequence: TGCGCCAGCAGCCAAGATTTGGACAGTGCAACTAATGAAAAACTGTTTTTT. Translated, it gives CASSQDLDSATNEKLFF.